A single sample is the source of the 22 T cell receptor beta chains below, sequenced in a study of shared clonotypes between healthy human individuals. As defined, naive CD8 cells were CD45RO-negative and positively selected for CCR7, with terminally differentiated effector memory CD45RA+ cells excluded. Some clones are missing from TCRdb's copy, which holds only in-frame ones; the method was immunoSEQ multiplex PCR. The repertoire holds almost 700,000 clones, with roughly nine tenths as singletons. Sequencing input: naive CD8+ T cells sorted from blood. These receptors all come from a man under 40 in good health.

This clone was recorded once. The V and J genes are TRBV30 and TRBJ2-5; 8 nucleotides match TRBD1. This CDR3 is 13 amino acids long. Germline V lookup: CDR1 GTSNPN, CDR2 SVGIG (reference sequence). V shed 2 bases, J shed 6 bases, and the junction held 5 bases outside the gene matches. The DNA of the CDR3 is TGTGCCTGGAGTCCGACAGGGGAGAAGACCCAGTACTTC. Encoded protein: CAWSPTGEKTQYF.

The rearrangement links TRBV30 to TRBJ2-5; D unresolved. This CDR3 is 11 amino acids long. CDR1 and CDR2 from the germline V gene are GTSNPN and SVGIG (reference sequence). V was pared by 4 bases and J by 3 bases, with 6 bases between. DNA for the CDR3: TGTGCCTGGAAAGAGAAAGAGACCCAGTACTTC. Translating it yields CAWKEKETQYF. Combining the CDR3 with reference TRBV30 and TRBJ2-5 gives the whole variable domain SQTIHQWPATLVQPVGSPLSLECTVEGTSNPNLYWYRQAAGRGLQLLFYSVGIGQISSEVPQNLSASRPQDRQFILSSKKLLLSDSGFYLCAWKEKETQYFGPGTRLLVL.

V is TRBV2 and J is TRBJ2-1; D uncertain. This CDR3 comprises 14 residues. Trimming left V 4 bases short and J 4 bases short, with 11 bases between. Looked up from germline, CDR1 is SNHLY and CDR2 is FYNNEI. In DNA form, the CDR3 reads TGTGCCAGCAGTGGGACGGAAAATTACAATGAGCAGTTCTTC. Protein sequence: CASSGTENYNEQFF.

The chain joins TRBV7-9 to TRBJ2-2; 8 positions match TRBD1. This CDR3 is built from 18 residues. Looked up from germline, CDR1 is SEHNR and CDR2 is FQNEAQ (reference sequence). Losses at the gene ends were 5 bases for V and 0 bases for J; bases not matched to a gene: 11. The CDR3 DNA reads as TGTGCCAGCAGCCCCTACAGGGGGTCAGCGCCGAACACCGGGGAGCTGTTTTTT. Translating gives CASSPYRGSAPNTGELFF.

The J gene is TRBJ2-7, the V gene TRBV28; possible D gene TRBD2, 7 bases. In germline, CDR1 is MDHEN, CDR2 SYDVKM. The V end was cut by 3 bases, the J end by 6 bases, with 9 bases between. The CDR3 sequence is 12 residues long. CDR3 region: CASSFGGLEQYF. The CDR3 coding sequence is TGTGCCAGCAGTTTCGGGGGGCTCGAGCAGTACTTC.

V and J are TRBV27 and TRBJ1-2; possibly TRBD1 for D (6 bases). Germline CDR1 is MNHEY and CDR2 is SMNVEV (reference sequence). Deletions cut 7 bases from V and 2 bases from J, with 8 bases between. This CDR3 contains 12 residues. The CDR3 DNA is TGTGCCAGCAAGGGGGGAAACTATGGCTACACCTTC. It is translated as CASKGGNYGYTF.

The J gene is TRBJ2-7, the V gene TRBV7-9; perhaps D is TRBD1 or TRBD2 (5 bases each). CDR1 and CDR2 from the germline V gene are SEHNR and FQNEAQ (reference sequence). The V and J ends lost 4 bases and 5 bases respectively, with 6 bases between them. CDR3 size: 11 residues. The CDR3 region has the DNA TGTGCCAGCAGCTGGGGGAACGAGCAGTACTTC. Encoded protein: CASSWGNEQYF.

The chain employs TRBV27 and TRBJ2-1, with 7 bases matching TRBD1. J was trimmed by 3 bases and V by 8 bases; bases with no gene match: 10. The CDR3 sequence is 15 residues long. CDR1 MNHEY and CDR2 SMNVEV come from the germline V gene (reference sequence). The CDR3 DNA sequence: TGTGCCAGCTTCGACCGCACAGGGGTCTACAATGAGCAGTTCTTC. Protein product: CASFDRTGVYNEQFF.

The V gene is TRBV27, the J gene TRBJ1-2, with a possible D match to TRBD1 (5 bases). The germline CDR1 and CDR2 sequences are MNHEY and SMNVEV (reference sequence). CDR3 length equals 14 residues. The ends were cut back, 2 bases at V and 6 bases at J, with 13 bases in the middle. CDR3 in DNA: TGTGCCAGCAGTTTACTCGGGGGTACGGATGGCTACACCTTC. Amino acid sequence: CASSLLGGTDGYTF.

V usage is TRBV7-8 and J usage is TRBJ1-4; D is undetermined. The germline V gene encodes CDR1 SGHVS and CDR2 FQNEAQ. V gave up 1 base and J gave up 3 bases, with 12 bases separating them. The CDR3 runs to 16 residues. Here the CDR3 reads CASSLGTPGSNEKLFF. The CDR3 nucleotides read TGTGCCAGCAGCTTAGGCACTCCGGGGTCTAATGAAAAACTGTTTTTT.

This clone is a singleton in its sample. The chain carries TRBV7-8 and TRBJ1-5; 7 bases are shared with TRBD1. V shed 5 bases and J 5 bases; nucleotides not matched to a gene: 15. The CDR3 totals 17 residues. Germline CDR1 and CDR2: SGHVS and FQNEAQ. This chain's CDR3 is CASSEDPGTVGHQPQHF. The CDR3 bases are TGTGCCAGCAGCGAAGACCCCGGGACAGTCGGGCATCAGCCCCAGCATTTT.

This CDR3 reads CASSQDYRSGISYNEQFF. The CDR3 nucleotides are TGCGCCAGCAGCCAAGATTACAGAAGCGGGATCTCTTACAATGAGCAGTTCTTC. The chain combines TRBV4-1 with TRBJ2-1; 7 bases align to TRBD2. Trimming cost V 0 bases and J 4 bases; bases outside gene matches: 12. Germline loops: CDR1 MGHRA, CDR2 YSYEKL. The length of the CDR3 is 18 residues.

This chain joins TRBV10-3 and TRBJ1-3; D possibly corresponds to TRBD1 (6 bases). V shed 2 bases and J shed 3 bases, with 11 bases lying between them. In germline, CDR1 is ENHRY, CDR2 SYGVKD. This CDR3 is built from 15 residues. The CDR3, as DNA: TGTGCCATCAGTGAGGGACAGTCGATTGGAAACACCATATATTTT. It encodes CAISEGQSIGNTIYF.

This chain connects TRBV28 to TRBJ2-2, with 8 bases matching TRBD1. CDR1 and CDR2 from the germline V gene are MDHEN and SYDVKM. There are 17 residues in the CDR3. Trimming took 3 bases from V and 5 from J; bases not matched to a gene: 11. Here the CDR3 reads CASSFRETGELTGELFF. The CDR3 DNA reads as TGTGCCAGCAGTTTTAGGGAGACAGGGGAATTGACCGGGGAGCTGTTTTTT.

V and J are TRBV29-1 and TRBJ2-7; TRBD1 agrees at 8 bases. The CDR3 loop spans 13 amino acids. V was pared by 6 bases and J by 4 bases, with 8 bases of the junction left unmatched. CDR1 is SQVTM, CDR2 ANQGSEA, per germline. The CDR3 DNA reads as TGCAGCGTAAGCCGGGACAGGATATACGAGCAGTACTTC. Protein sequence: CSVSRDRIYEQYF.

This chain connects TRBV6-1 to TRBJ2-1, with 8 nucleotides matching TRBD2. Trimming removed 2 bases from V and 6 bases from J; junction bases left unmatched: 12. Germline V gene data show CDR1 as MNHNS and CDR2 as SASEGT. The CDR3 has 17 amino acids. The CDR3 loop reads CASSEWRSGGSSNEQFF. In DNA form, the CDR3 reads TGTGCCAGCAGTGAATGGCGGAGCGGGGGCTCGTCCAATGAGCAGTTCTTC.

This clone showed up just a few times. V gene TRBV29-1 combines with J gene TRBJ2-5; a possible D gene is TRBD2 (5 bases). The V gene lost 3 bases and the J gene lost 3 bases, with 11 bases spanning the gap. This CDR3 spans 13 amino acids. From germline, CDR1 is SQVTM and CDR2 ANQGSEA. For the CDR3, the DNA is TGCAGCGTTGACGGGGAGAGGGAAGAGACCCAGTACTTC. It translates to CSVDGEREETQYF.

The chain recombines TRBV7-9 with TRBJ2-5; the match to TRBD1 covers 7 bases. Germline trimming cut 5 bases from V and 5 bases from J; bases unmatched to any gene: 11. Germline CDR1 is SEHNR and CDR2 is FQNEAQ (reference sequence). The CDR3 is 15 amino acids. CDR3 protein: CASSSQQGIWETQYF. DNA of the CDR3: TGTGCCAGCAGCAGTCAACAGGGGATTTGGGAGACCCAGTACTTC.

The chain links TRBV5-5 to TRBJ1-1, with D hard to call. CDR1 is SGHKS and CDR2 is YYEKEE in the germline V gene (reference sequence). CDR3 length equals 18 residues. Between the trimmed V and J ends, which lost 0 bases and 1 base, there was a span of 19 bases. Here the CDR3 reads CASSLVGGWLGTNTEAFF. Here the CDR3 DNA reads TGTGCCAGCAGCTTGGTCGGCGGGTGGCTGGGCACGAACACTGAAGCTTTCTTT.

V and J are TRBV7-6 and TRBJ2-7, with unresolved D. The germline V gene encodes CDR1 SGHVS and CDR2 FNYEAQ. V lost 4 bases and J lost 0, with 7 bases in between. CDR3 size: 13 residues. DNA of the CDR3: TGTGCCAGCAGCTCCCGGAGCTCCTACGAGCAGTACTTC. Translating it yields CASSSRSSYEQYF.

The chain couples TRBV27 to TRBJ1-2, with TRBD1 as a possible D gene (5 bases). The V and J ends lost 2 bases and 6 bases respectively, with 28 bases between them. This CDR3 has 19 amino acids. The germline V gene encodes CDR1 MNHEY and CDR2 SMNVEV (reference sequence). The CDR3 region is CASSLVGRAGLNPGDGYTF. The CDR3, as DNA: TGTGCCAGCAGTTTAGTGGGTCGGGCAGGGCTTAACCCCGGCGATGGCTACACCTTC.

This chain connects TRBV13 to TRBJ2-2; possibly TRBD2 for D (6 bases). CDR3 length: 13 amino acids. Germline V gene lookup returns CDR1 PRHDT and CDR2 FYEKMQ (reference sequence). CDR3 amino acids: CPKLGLYTGELFF. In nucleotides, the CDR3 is TGTCCAAAGTTGGGACTTTACACCGGGGAGCTGTTTTTT.